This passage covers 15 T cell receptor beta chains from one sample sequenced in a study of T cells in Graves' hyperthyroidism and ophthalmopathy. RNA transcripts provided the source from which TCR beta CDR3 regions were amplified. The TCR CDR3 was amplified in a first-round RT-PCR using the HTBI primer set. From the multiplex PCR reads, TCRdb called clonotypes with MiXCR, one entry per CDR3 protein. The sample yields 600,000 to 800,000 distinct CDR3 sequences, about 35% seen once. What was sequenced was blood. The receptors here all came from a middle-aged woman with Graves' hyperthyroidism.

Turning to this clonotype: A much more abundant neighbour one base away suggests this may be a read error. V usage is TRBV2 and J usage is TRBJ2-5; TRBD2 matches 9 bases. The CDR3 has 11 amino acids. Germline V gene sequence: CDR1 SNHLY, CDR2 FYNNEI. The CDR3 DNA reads TGTGTCAGCGGGGGGTCAGAGACCCAGTACTTC. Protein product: CVSGGSETQYF. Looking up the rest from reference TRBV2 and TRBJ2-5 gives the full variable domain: EPEVTQTPSHQVTQMGQEVILRCVPISNHLYFYWYRQILGQKVEFLVSFYNNEISEKSEIFDDQFSVERPDGSNFTLKIRSTKLEDSAMYFCVSGGSETQYFGPGTRLLVL.

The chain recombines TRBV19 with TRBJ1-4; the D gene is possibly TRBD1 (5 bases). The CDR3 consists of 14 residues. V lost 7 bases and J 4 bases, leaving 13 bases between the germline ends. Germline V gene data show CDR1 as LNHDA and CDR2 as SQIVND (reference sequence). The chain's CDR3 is CASTPDRNNEKLFF. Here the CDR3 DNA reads TGTGCCAGTACCCCTGACAGAAATAATGAAAAACTGTTTTTT. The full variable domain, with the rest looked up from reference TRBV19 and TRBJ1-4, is DGGITQSPKYLFRKEGQNVTLSCEQNLNHDAMYWYRQDPGQGLRLIYYSQIVNDFQKGDIAEGYSVSREKKESFPLTVTSAQKNPTAFYLCASTPDRNNEKLFFGSGTQLSVL.

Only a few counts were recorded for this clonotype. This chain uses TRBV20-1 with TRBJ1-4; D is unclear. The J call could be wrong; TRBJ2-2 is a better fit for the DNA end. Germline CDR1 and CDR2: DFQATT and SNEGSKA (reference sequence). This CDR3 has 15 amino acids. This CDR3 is CSARAARQNTGELFF. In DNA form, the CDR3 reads TGCAGTGCTAGGGCCGCCAGACAGAACACCGGGGAGCTGTTTTTT.

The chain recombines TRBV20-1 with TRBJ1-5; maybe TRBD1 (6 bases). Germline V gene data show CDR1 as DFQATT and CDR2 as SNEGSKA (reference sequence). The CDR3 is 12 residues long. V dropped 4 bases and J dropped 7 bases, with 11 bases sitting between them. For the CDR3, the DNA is TGCAGTGCTAAGAAGAGGGGGCAGCCCCAGCATTTT. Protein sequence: CSAKKRGQPQHF.

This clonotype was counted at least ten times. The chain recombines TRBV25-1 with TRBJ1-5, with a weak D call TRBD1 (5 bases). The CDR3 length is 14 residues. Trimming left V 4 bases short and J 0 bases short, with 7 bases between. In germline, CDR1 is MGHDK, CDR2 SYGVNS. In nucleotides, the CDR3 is TGTGCCAGCAGTGTAAGGGGTAGCAATCAGCCCCAGCATTTT. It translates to CASSVRGSNQPQHF.

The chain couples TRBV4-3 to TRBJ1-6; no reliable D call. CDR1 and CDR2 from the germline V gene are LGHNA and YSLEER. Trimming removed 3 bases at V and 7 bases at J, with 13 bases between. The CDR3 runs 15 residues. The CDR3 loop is CASSQSVPLNSPLHF. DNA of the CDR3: TGCGCCAGCAGCCAGTCCGTCCCGCTCAATTCACCCCTCCACTTT.

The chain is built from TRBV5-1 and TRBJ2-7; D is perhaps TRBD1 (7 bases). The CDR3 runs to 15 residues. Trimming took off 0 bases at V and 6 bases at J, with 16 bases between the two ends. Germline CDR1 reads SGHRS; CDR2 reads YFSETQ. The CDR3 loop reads CASSLGSAGGREQYF. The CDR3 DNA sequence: TGCGCCAGCAGCTTGGGGTCGGCAGGGGGGCGCGAGCAGTACTTC. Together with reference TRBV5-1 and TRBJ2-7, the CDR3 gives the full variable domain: KAGVTQTPRYLIKTRGQQVTLSCSPISGHRSVSWYQQTPGQGLQFLFEYFSETQRNKGNFPGRFSGRQFSNSRSEMNVSTLELGDSALYLCASSLGSAGGREQYFGPGTRLTVT.

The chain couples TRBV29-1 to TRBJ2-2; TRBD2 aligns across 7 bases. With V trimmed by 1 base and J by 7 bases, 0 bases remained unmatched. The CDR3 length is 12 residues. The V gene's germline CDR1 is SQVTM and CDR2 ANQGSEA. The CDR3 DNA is TGCAGCGTTGAAGCGGGGGGCGGGGAGCTGTTTTTT. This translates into CSVEAGGGELFF.

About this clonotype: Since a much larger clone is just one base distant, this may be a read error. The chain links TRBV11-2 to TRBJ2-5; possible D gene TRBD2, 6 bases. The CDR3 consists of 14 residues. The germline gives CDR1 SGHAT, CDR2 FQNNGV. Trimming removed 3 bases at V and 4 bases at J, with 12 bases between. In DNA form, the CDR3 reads TGTGCCAGCAGCTTGCAGGAGGGCCGAGAGACCCAGTACTTC. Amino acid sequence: CASSLQEGRETQYF.

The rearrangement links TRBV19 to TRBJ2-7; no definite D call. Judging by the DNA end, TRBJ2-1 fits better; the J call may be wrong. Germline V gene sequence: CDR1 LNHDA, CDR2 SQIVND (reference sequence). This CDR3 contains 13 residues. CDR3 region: CASSIGAEDEQFF. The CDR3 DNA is TGTGCCAGTAGTATAGGGGCAGAGGATGAGCAGTTCTTC.

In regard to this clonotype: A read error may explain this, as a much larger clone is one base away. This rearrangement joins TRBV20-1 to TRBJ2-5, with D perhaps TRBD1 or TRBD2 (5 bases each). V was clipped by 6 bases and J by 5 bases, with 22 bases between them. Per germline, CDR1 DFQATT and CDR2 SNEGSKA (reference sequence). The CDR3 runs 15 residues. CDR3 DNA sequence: TGCAGTGCCGAAGGACCGGGACGAGGGAAGGAGACCCAGTACTTC. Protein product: CSAEGPGRGKETQYF.

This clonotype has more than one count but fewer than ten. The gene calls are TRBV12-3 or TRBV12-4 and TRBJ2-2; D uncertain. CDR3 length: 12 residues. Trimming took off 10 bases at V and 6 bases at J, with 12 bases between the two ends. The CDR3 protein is CATPGASGELFF. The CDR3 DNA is TGTGCCACTCCCGGCGCTTCCGGGGAGCTGTTTTTT.

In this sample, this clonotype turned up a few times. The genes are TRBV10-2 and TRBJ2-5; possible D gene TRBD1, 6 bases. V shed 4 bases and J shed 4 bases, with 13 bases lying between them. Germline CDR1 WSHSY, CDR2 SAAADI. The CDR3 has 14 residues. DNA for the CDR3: TGCGCCAGCAGTGGACAGGCATTGGGAGAGACCCAGTACTTC. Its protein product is CASSGQALGETQYF.

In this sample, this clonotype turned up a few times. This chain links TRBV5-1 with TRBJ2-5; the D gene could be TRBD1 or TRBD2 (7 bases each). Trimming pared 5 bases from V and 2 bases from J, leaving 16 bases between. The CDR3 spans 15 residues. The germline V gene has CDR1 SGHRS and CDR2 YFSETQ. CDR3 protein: CASSIQGEGQETQYF. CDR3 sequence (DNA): TGCGCCAGCAGTATCCAGGGGGAGGGACAAGAGACCCAGTACTTC. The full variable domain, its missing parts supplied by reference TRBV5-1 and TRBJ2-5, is KAGVTQTPRYLIKTRGQQVTLSCSPISGHRSVSWYQQTPGQGLQFLFEYFSETQRNKGNFPGRFSGRQFSNSRSEMNVSTLELGDSALYLCASSIQGEGQETQYFGPGTRLLVL.

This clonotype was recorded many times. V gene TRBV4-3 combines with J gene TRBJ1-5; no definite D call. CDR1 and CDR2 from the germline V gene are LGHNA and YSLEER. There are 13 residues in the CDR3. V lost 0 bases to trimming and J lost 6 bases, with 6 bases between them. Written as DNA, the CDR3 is TGCGCCAGCAGCCAAGATTGGGTTCAGCCCCAGCATTTT. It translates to CASSQDWVQPQHF.